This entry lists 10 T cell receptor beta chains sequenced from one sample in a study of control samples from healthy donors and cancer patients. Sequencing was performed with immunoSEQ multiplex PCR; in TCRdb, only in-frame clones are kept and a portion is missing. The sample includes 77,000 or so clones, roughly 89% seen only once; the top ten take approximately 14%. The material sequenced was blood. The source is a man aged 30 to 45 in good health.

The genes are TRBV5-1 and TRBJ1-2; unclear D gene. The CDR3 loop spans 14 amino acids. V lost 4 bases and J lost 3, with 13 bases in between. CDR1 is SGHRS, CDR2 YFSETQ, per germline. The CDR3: CASSPDPSDYGYTF. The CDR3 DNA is TGCGCCAGCAGCCCCGACCCGTCCGACTATGGCTACACCTTC.

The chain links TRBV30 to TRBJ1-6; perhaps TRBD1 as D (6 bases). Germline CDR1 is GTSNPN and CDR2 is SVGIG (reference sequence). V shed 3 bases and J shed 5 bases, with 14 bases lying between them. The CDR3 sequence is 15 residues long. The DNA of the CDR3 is TGTGCCTGGAGAGGGGGGGTGCTAGATAATTCACCCCTCCACTTT. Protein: CAWRGGVLDNSPLHF.

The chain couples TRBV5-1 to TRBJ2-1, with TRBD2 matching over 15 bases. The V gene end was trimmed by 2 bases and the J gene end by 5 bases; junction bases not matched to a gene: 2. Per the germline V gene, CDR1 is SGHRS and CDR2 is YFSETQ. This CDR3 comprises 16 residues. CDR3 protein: CASSFGLAGGNNEQFF. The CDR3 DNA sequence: TGCGCCAGCAGCTTCGGACTAGCGGGAGGGAACAATGAGCAGTTCTTC.

The chain's CDR3 is CASRTTLAGFLTDTQYF. The CDR3 DNA reads TGTGCCAGCAGGACCACACTAGCGGGGTTTCTCACAGATACGCAGTATTTT. The V and J genes are TRBV28 and TRBJ2-3; 10 positions agree with TRBD2. This CDR3 comprises 17 residues. CDR1 is MDHEN and CDR2 is SYDVKM in the germline V gene. V was clipped by 6 bases and J by 2 bases; unmatched bases: 11. Complete variable domain (other parts from reference TRBV28 and TRBJ2-3): DVKVTQSSRYLVKRTGEKVFLECVQDMDHENMFWYRQDPGLGLRLIYFSYDVKMKEKGDIPEGYSVSREKKERFSLILESASTNQTSMYLCASRTTLAGFLTDTQYFGPGTRLTVL.

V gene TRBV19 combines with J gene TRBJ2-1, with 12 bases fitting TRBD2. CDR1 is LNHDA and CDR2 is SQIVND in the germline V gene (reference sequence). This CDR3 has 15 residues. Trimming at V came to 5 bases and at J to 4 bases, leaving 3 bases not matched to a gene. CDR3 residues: CASSLLAGGYNEQFF. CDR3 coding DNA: TGTGCCAGTAGTCTACTAGCGGGGGGTTACAATGAGCAGTTCTTC. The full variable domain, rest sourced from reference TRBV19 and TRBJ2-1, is DGGITQSPKYLFRKEGQNVTLSCEQNLNHDAMYWYRQDPGQGLRLIYYSQIVNDFQKGDIAEGYSVSREKKESFPLTVTSAQKNPTAFYLCASSLLAGGYNEQFFGPGTRLTVL.

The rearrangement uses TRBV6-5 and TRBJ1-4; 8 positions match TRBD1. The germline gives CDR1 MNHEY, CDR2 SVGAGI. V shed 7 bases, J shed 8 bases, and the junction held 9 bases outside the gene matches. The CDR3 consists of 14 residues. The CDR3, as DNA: TGTGCCAGCACCAGCGGACAGGGTCGGGAAAAACTGTTTTTT. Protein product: CASTSGQGREKLFF.

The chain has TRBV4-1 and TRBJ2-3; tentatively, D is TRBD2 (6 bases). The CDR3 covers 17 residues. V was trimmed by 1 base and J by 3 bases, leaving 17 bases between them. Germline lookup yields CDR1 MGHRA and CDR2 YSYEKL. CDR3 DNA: TGCGCCAGCAGCCAAGTGGTAGTAGCGGCTTCGACAGATACGCAGTATTTT. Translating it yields CASSQVVVAASTDTQYF.

The CDR3 DNA follows: TGTGCCAGCAGTTACTCCACCAAGGATTTCTACGAGCAGTACTTC. Translated, it gives CASSYSTKDFYEQYF. The V gene is TRBV6-2 or TRBV6-3, the J gene TRBJ2-7; D remains ambiguous. Trimming cost V 0 bases and J 3 bases, with 12 bases left between them. This CDR3 region has 15 residues. Germline lookup yields CDR1 MNHEY and CDR2 SVGEGT.

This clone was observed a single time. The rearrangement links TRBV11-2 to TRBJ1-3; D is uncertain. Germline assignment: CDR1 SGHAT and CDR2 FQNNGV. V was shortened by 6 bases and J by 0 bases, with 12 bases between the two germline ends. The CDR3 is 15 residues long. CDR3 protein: CASSSGPDSGNTIYF. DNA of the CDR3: TGTGCCAGCAGTTCGGGCCCCGACTCTGGAAACACCATATATTTT.

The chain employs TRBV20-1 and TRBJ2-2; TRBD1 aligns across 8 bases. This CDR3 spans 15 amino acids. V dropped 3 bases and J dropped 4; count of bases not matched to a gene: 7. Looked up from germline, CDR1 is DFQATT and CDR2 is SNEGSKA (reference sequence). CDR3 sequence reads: CSASAQGAGTGELFF. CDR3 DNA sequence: TGCAGTGCTAGTGCGCAGGGGGCGGGCACCGGGGAGCTGTTTTTT.